The 22 T cell receptor beta chains given below trace back to one sample, sequenced in a study of OX40 agonist ivuxolimab in advanced cancers. Profiled with immunoSEQ multiplex PCR; TCRdb holds only in-frame clones, not every one. This sample carries tens of thousands of clones, roughly 84% of them seen once, and the ten largest clones take 6.5%. The sequences come from CD4+ or CD8+ T cells sorted from blood, collected in a trial of the OX40 agonist ivuxolimab. The receptors stem from an adult with an advanced solid tumor such as melanoma, head and neck, liver or kidney cancer.

The chain has TRBV21-1 and TRBJ1-1; the D segment call TRBD1 is taken from the table without a DNA check. TRBV21-1 is flagged as a pseudogene. The CDR3 spans 16 residues. CDR3 bases: TGTGCCAGCAGCAAAGCTGGACAGATGGCCGTCTCTGAAGCTTTCTTT. It yields the protein CASSKAGQMAVSEAFF.

This chain links TRBV18 with TRBJ1-5, with D tentatively TRBD1 (5 bases). Trimming cost V 2 bases and J 5 bases, with 7 bases left between them. The length of the CDR3 is 13 residues. CDR1 is KGHSH, CDR2 LQKENI, per germline. CDR3 protein: CASSPRGDQPQHF. CDR3 coding DNA: TGTGCCAGCTCACCAAGGGGAGATCAGCCCCAGCATTTT.

This chain joins TRBV7-9 and TRBJ1-1; a possible D gene is TRBD1 (6 bases). The CDR3 has 16 residues. Germline V gives CDR1 SEHNR, CDR2 FQNEAQ (reference sequence). The V and J ends lost 3 bases and 3 bases respectively, with 17 bases between them. CDR3 loop: CASSFGTPWGYTEAFF. The DNA for the CDR3 is TGTGCCAGCAGCTTCGGGACACCGTGGGGGTACACTGAAGCTTTCTTT.

This clone appeared a single time. The V and J genes are TRBV6-6 and TRBJ1-5; D unresolved. Trimming stripped 6 bases from V and 5 bases from J, with 11 bases between. The CDR3 runs 13 residues. Germline V lookup: CDR1 MNHNY, CDR2 SVGAGI (reference sequence). The CDR3 DNA sequence: TGTGCCAGCAGAGAGGAGTCTCATCAGCCCCAGCATTTT. Encoded protein: CASREESHQPQHF.

The chain couples TRBV7-3 to TRBJ1-5; the D is unclear. The V gene lost 3 bases and the J gene lost 5 bases, with 8 bases spanning the gap. Germline lookup yields CDR1 SGHTA and CDR2 FQGTGA. The CDR3 extends over 13 amino acids. The chain's CDR3 is CASSFDGDQPQHF. Here the CDR3 DNA reads TGTGCCAGCAGCTTTGATGGGGATCAGCCCCAGCATTTT.

This sequence joins TRBV6-5 and TRBJ2-7; 7 bases align to TRBD1. The germline V gene encodes CDR1 MNHEY and CDR2 SVGAGI. The V gene end was trimmed by 10 bases and the J gene end by 2 bases; junction bases not matched to a gene: 8. The CDR3 sequence is 13 residues long. The CDR3 here is CAIGTAFPYEQYF. CDR3 bases: TGTGCCATCGGGACAGCTTTTCCCTACGAGCAGTACTTC.

The rearrangement links TRBV4-1 to TRBJ2-1, with D uncertain. Germline V gives CDR1 MGHRA, CDR2 YSYEKL. CDR3 size: 11 residues. The ends were cut back, 2 bases at V and 9 bases at J, with 5 bases in the middle. As DNA, the CDR3 is TGCGCCAGCAGCCAACGTGGTGAGCAGTTCTTC. It encodes CASSQRGEQFF.

CDR3 coding DNA: TGTGCCAGCAGCCCCTGGCAGGGGGGAAATCAGCCCCAGCATTTT. Its protein product is CASSPWQGGNQPQHF. The rearrangement uses TRBV6-5 and TRBJ1-5; 7 bases fit TRBD1. The length of the CDR3 is 15 residues. The ends lost 6 bases at V and 4 bases at J; junction bases unmatched: 9. The germline CDR1 and CDR2 sequences are MNHEY and SVGAGI.

This chain links TRBV7-3 with TRBJ1-1; no clear D. The germline V and J ends were trimmed by 0 bases and 3 bases, with 5 bases remaining between them. The germline gives CDR1 SGHTA, CDR2 FQGTGA. The CDR3 runs to 13 residues. CDR3 region: CASSLTGYTEAFF. CDR3 DNA: TGTGCCAGCAGCTTAACAGGATACACTGAAGCTTTCTTT.

DNA for the CDR3: TGTGCCAGTAGTATGAGGGATAGCAATCAGCCCCAGCATTTT. Encoded protein: CASSMRDSNQPQHF. This chain uses TRBV19 with TRBJ1-5; D gene uncertain. This CDR3 region has 14 residues. Germline lookup yields CDR1 LNHDA and CDR2 SQIVND (reference sequence). V lost 3 bases and J lost 0, with 6 bases in between. Full variable domain (outside the CDR3, taken from reference TRBV19 and TRBJ1-5): DGGITQSPKYLFRKEGQNVTLSCEQNLNHDAMYWYRQDPGQGLRLIYYSQIVNDFQKGDIAEGYSVSREKKESFPLTVTSAQKNPTAFYLCASSMRDSNQPQHFGDGTRLSIL.

This clone was observed a single time. This sequence joins TRBV5-4 and TRBJ2-1; D gene unclear. From germline, CDR1 is SGHNT and CDR2 YYREEE (reference sequence). The CDR3 loop spans 16 amino acids. Trimming removed 4 bases from V and 2 bases from J, with 16 bases in between. CDR3 DNA: TGTGCCAGCAGCCTCTCAGGAGACTCTACCTACAATGAGCAGTTCTTC. Amino acids: CASSLSGDSTYNEQFF. Looking up the rest from reference TRBV5-4 and TRBJ2-1 gives the full variable domain: ETGVTQSPTHLIKTRGQQVTLRCSSQSGHNTVSWYQQALGQGPQFIFQYYREEENGRGNFPPRFSGLQFPNYSSELNVNALELDDSALYLCASSLSGDSTYNEQFFGPGTRLTVL.

The genes are TRBV2 and TRBJ2-5; 7 bases are a match to TRBD1. Germline V gene lookup returns CDR1 SNHLY and CDR2 FYNNEI. The junction had 8 bases not matched to a gene; V was cut back by 7 bases and J by 3 bases. The length of the CDR3 is 14 residues. This chain's CDR3 is CASKLVGTEETQYF. CDR3 DNA: TGTGCCAGCAAGTTGGTGGGGACAGAAGAGACCCAGTACTTC.

The chain combines TRBV7-6 with TRBJ1-1; unclear D gene. The CDR3 totals 14 residues. In germline, CDR1 is SGHVS, CDR2 FNYEAQ. Trimming pared 2 bases from V and 1 base from J, leaving 8 bases between. CDR3 nucleotides: TGTGCCAGCAGCTTACGAATAGAGAACACTGAAGCTTTCTTT. It translates to CASSLRIENTEAFF.

This clone is medium-sized in the sample. This chain uses TRBV9 with TRBJ1-4; D unresolved. The CDR3 has 14 amino acids. V was trimmed by 4 bases and J by 0 bases, leaving 7 bases between them. Germline-derived CDR1 and CDR2 are SGDLS and YYNGEE. Written as DNA, the CDR3 is TGTGCCAGCAGCCCTACAGCAACTAATGAAAAACTGTTTTTT. Protein sequence: CASSPTATNEKLFF. The whole variable domain, filled in from reference TRBV9 and TRBJ1-4, reads DSGVTQTPKHLITATGQRVTLRCSPRSGDLSVYWYQQSLDQGLQFLIQYYNGEERAKGNILERFSAQQFPDLHSELNLSSLELGDSALYFCASSPTATNEKLFFGSGTQLSVL.

The chain couples TRBV19 to TRBJ2-7, with D maybe TRBD2 (5 bases). V was pared by 0 bases and J by 2 bases, with 8 bases between. This CDR3 contains 14 residues. Per germline, CDR1 LNHDA and CDR2 SQIVND (reference sequence). The CDR3: CASSIEGDPYEQYF. Written as DNA, the CDR3 is TGTGCCAGTAGTATAGAGGGAGACCCCTACGAGCAGTACTTC.

The chain employs TRBV15 and TRBJ2-1, with a weak D call TRBD1 (6 bases). CDR1 and CDR2 (germline): LNHNV, YYDKDF (reference sequence). This CDR3 region has 17 residues. V lost 5 bases to trimming and J lost 4 bases, with 21 bases between them. Written as DNA, the CDR3 is TGTGCCACCAGCGATAGAACAGGGAAAATGAGATACAATGAGCAGTTCTTC. It encodes CATSDRTGKMRYNEQFF.

This chain links TRBV19 with TRBJ2-7; D call uncertain. There are 13 residues in the CDR3. Trimming stripped 3 bases from V and 3 bases from J, with 9 bases between. Germline V gives CDR1 LNHDA, CDR2 SQIVND (reference sequence). The CDR3 is CASSMRRFYEQYF. The CDR3 bases are TGTGCCAGTAGTATGCGGAGATTCTACGAGCAGTACTTC.

The CDR3 coding sequence is TGTGCCATCAGTGGAGCAGGGGGCATTAGGGAGCAGTACTTC. Encoded protein: CAISGAGGIREQYF. The chain joins TRBV10-3 to TRBJ2-7; 8 positions agree with TRBD1. Losses at the gene ends were 4 bases for V and 7 bases for J; bases not matched to a gene: 9. The CDR3 extends over 14 amino acids. Per the germline V gene, CDR1 is ENHRY and CDR2 is SYGVKD.

The genes are TRBV7-8 and TRBJ2-3; no firm D call. V shed 4 bases and J shed 6 bases, with 14 bases lying between them. Looked up from germline, CDR1 is SGHVS and CDR2 is FQNEAQ. This CDR3 spans 14 amino acids. CDR3 DNA: TGTGCCAGCAGCTCAACCTACCTAGGGGATACGCAGTATTTT. Translation gives CASSSTYLGDTQYF.

The rearrangement uses TRBV5-1 and TRBJ2-7, with TRBD1 matching over 10 bases. The CDR3 runs to 15 residues. V shed 4 bases and J 2 bases; nucleotides not matched to a gene: 6. CDR1 and CDR2 from the germline V gene are SGHRS and YFSETQ. Here the CDR3 reads CASSIGTGETYEQYF. Written as DNA, the CDR3 is TGCGCCAGCAGCATCGGGACAGGGGAAACCTACGAGCAGTACTTC.

The chain links TRBV5-6 to TRBJ1-5, with D perhaps matching TRBD1 (5 bases). The V end was cut by 1 base, the J end by 5 bases, with 10 bases between. Germline V gene lookup returns CDR1 SGHDT and CDR2 YYEEEE. This CDR3 is 14 amino acids long. CDR3 protein: CASSLRQGYQPQHF. The CDR3 DNA follows: TGTGCCAGCAGCTTGCGTCAGGGCTATCAGCCCCAGCATTTT.

The chain has TRBV27 and TRBJ1-1, with no clear D. There are 16 residues in the CDR3. The V gene lost 5 bases and the J gene lost 6 bases, with 22 bases spanning the gap. Germline V lookup: CDR1 MNHEY, CDR2 SMNVEV (reference sequence). CDR3 sequence: CASSPPGDFGRAEAFF. DNA of the CDR3: TGTGCCAGCAGTCCCCCGGGCGACTTCGGGAGAGCTGAAGCTTTCTTT.